This T cell receptor (beta chain) was recovered during a study of T cells in Graves' hyperthyroidism and ophthalmopathy. Whole-study findings and limits: For ophthalmopathy, model prediction preceded onset by a median about 6.2 months.

PBMCs came from 10 ml fresh peripheral blood. RNA transcripts yielded amplified TCR beta CDR3 regions. When the TCR CDR3 underwent first-round RT-PCR, the HTBI primer set was used. TCRdb called the multiplex PCR reads again in MiXCR, with one record for every CDR3 protein. The sample records 700,000 to 850,000 distinct CDR3 sequences, 35% being singletons. This clonotype has more than one count but fewer than ten. Its target is unknown. The CDR3 consists of 16 residues. From germline, CDR1 is MRHNA and CDR2 SNTAGT. The V end was cut by 5 bases, the J end by 5 bases, with 19 bases between. V usage is TRBV6-4 and J usage is TRBJ1-5, with TRBD1 as a possible D gene (5 bases). The sequence was obtained from a woman between 40 and 55 years old with Graves' hyperthyroidism. Sequencing was done on a sample of blood. CDR3 in amino acids: CASSLPRRDYHQPQHF. The CDR3 DNA is TGTGCCAGCAGTCTTCCGCGCCGGGACTACCATCAGCCCCAGCATTTT.